The 9 T cell receptor beta chains in this list originate from one sample, sequenced in a study of blood T cell repertoires in COVID-19. TCRdb's copy holds only in-frame clones and misses some; the assay was immunoSEQ multiplex PCR. The sample lists 250,000 or so clones, more than 65% occurring once. The sequenced sample was PBMCs or T cells enriched from blood (not recorded which). Source of these receptors: a man between 50 and 59 years old who had recovered from COVID-19.

V gene TRBV6-5 combines with J gene TRBJ2-1; 7 bases are a match to TRBD1. In germline, CDR1 is MNHEY, CDR2 SVGAGI. J was trimmed by 0 bases and V by 6 bases; bases with no gene match: 5. This CDR3 has 15 amino acids. DNA for the CDR3: TGTGCCAGCAGAACGGGACAGAGCTCCTACAATGAGCAGTTCTTC. Protein sequence: CASRTGQSSYNEQFF.

The CDR3 sequence: CASRAWTSGVKEQFF. In DNA, the CDR3 is TGTGCCAGTAGAGCCTGGACTAGCGGGGTCAAAGAGCAGTTCTTC. The gene calls are TRBV19 and TRBJ2-1; the match to TRBD2 covers 12 bases. There are 15 residues in the CDR3. Trimming cost V 6 bases and J 10 bases; bases outside gene matches: 10. The germline gives CDR1 LNHDA, CDR2 SQIVND (reference sequence).

This clone was detected only a few times. This chain joins TRBV6-2 or TRBV6-3 and TRBJ2-1, with 10 bases that match TRBD2. With V trimmed by 2 bases and J by 12 bases, 10 bases remained unmatched. Germline CDR1 is MNHEY and CDR2 is SVGEGT. The CDR3 spans 15 residues. The CDR3 DNA reads as TGTGCCAGCAGTTACCAACAAGCGGGAGGGCCTGGGCAGTTCTTC. This gives the protein CASSYQQAGGPGQFF.

CDR3 bases: TGTGCCAGCAGAAACAGGGGAAACACTGAAGCTTTCTTT. It yields the protein CASRNRGNTEAFF. This rearrangement joins TRBV27 to TRBJ1-1, with 7 nucleotides matching TRBD1. CDR1 and CDR2 (germline): MNHEY, SMNVEV (reference sequence). V lost 6 bases, J lost 2 bases, and 3 bases stayed unmatched. This CDR3 is built from 13 residues.

This chain uses TRBV3-1 (or the pseudogene TRBV3-2) with TRBJ2-5, with a weak D call TRBD2 (6 bases). From germline, CDR1 is LGHDT and CDR2 YNNKEL (reference sequence). With 4 bases removed from V and 0 bases from J, the gap between germline ends came to 15 bases. The CDR3 has 16 residues. The CDR3, as DNA: TGTGCCAGCAGCCCCCAGGAGGGCGGGTACCAAGAGACCCAGTACTTC. It encodes CASSPQEGGYQETQYF.

This clone was counted only a few times. V and J are TRBV11-2 and TRBJ1-1; no firm D call. Germline V gene sequence: CDR1 SGHAT, CDR2 FQNNGV. The CDR3 runs 12 residues. V shed 0 bases and J shed 6 bases, with 5 bases lying between them. The CDR3 DNA is TGTGCCAGCAGCTTAGATAGCGCTGAAGCTTTCTTT. Translation: CASSLDSAEAFF. Supplemented by reference TRBV11-2 and TRBJ1-1, the full variable domain reads EAGVAQSPRYKIIEKRQSVAFWCNPISGHATLYWYQQILGQGPKLLIQFQNNGVVDDSQLPKDRFSAERLKGVDSTLKIQPAKLEDSAVYLCASSLDSAEAFFGQGTRLTVV.

CDR3 protein: CASPRGGAEYEQYF. In nucleotides, the CDR3 is TGTGCCAGTCCTCGTGGGGGCGCAGAATACGAGCAGTACTTC. J is TRBJ2-7 and V is TRBV19; D is perhaps TRBD1 (6 bases). CDR1 LNHDA and CDR2 SQIVND come from the germline V gene (reference sequence). The CDR3 runs to 14 residues. V lost 8 bases, J lost 4 bases, and 18 bases lay in between.

The chain has TRBV4-3 and TRBJ2-1; 11 nucleotides match TRBD2. V shed 2 bases and J 5 bases; nucleotides not matched to a gene: 5. CDR1 and CDR2 (germline): LGHNA, YSLEER. There are 16 residues in the CDR3. The CDR3 sequence is CASSQQLAGVNNEQFF. DNA for the CDR3: TGCGCCAGCAGCCAACAACTAGCGGGAGTCAACAATGAGCAGTTCTTC.

This chain uses TRBV6-2 or TRBV6-3 with TRBJ2-1; 12 bases match TRBD2. Per germline, CDR1 MNHEY and CDR2 SVGEGT. The CDR3 runs to 18 residues. Trimming removed 4 bases from V and 5 bases from J; junction bases left unmatched: 12. CDR3 protein: CASSSQASGRAVHNEQFF. The CDR3, as DNA: TGTGCCAGCAGTTCCCAGGCTAGCGGGAGGGCCGTCCACAATGAGCAGTTCTTC.